Listed here are 32 T cell receptor beta chains from one sample, sequenced in a study of T cells in Graves' hyperthyroidism and ophthalmopathy. Template material for amplifying TCR beta CDR3 regions consisted of RNA transcripts. HTBI primers drove first-round RT-PCR of the TCR CDR3. TCRdb fed the multiplex PCR reads into MiXCR, producing one record per CDR3 protein. The table shows approximately 530,000 distinct CDR3 sequences, with roughly a sixth occurring only once. The sample was blood. The receptors stem from a woman aged 18-35 years with Graves' hyperthyroidism.

There are many counts of this clonotype. The chain uses TRBV5-1 and TRBJ2-3; 7 positions agree with TRBD1. Germline loops: CDR1 SGHRS, CDR2 YFSETQ. The CDR3 is made up of 18 amino acids. V trimming: 4 bases; J trimming: 0 bases; junction bases outside the gene matches: 14. The CDR3 DNA reads as TGCGCCAGCAGCCTACACCGAAGGATGACAGGGAGCACAGATACGCAGTATTTT. This gives the protein CASSLHRRMTGSTDTQYF.

The rearrangement links TRBV7-9 to TRBJ1-3; D ambiguous. Germline CDR1 and CDR2: SEHNR and FQNEAQ (reference sequence). The CDR3 sequence is 16 residues long. With 4 bases removed from V and 1 base from J, the gap between germline ends came to 14 bases. The CDR3 loop reads CASSSWEISSGNTIYF. In DNA form, the CDR3 reads TGTGCCAGCAGCTCATGGGAGATTTCATCTGGAAACACCATATATTTT.

This clonotype was picked up a small number of times. As DNA, the CDR3 is TGTGCCAGCAGGTCTACGGTCCTCTATGGCTACACCTTC. Its protein is CASRSTVLYGYTF. This chain uses TRBV2 with TRBJ1-2; D is ambiguous. This CDR3 is built from 13 residues. Germline assignment: CDR1 SNHLY and CDR2 FYNNEI. V gave up 6 bases and J gave up 4 bases, with 12 bases separating them.

This clonotype was counted at least ten times. The chain has TRBV6-8 and TRBJ2-1; 13 bases align to TRBD2. Germline V gives CDR1 MNHGY, CDR2 SAAAGT. There are 19 residues in the CDR3. Trimming at V came to 0 bases and at J to 5 bases, leaving 10 bases not matched to a gene. The CDR3 reads CASSYSMTSGRPRDNEQFF. In DNA, the CDR3 is TGTGCCAGCAGTTACTCGATGACTAGCGGGAGGCCCAGGGACAATGAGCAGTTCTTC.

This clonotype appeared many times. The chain links TRBV20-1 to TRBJ2-1; possibly TRBD2 for D (5 bases). This CDR3 has 14 residues. The germline V and J ends were trimmed by 2 bases and 1 base, with 9 bases remaining between them. CDR1 DFQATT and CDR2 SNEGSKA come from the germline V gene (reference sequence). CDR3 DNA sequence: TGCAGTGCTAGACTGCGGACTTCCTACAATGAGCAGTTCTTC. Its protein is CSARLRTSYNEQFF.

This clonotype was counted ten times or more. The chain couples TRBV28 to TRBJ1-4, with D uncertain. The V end was cut by 8 bases, the J end by 0 bases, with 13 bases between. Per the germline V gene, CDR1 is MDHEN and CDR2 is SYDVKM. CDR3 length equals 15 residues. The DNA for the CDR3 is TGTGCCAGCTCGGGCCAGATTGCAACTAATGAAAAACTGTTTTTT. Protein: CASSGQIATNEKLFF.

This clonotype has only a few counts. The genes are TRBV30 and TRBJ2-7, with 8 bases fitting TRBD1. The CDR3 extends over 13 amino acids. J was trimmed by 3 bases and V by 4 bases; bases with no gene match: 5. The germline V gene encodes CDR1 GTSNPN and CDR2 SVGIG (reference sequence). The CDR3 DNA reads TGTGCCTGGAACAGGGGGGAATTCTACGAGCAGTACTTC. This gives the protein CAWNRGEFYEQYF.

The V call is TRBV2, the J call TRBJ1-5; 8 nucleotides align to TRBD1. CDR3 length: 21 amino acids. J gave up 0 bases and V 0 bases, and 16 bases lay outside the gene matches. Germline lookup yields CDR1 SNHLY and CDR2 FYNNEI. The CDR3 sequence is CASSEAGGTGRYPYSNQPQHF. CDR3 DNA: TGTGCCAGCAGTGAAGCGGGGGGGACAGGTCGATACCCTTATAGCAATCAGCCCCAGCATTTT.

This clonotype was recorded at least ten times. V and J are TRBV29-1 and TRBJ2-3; 10 bases are a match to TRBD2. Germline V gene data show CDR1 as SQVTM and CDR2 as ANQGSEA. Unmatched junction bases numbered 6, after V lost 7 bases and J lost 2 bases. This CDR3 is built from 14 residues. The CDR3 here is CSARTSGNTDTQYF. CDR3 nucleotide sequence: TGCAGCGCTAGGACTAGCGGAAACACAGATACGCAGTATTTT.

In its sample, this clonotype was seen many times. The V call is TRBV20-1, the J call TRBJ2-1; 9 positions match TRBD2. J was trimmed by 4 bases and V by 2 bases; bases with no gene match: 0. The germline CDR1 and CDR2 sequences are DFQATT and SNEGSKA (reference sequence). CDR3 size: 13 residues. CDR3 region: CSARLAGYNEQFF. The DNA for the CDR3 is TGCAGTGCTAGACTAGCGGGGTACAATGAGCAGTTCTTC.

The sample holds many counts of this clonotype. The V gene is TRBV6-1, the J gene TRBJ1-1, with D tentatively TRBD1 (6 bases). This CDR3 is 14 amino acids long. The germline V gene encodes CDR1 MNHNS and CDR2 SASEGT. Trimming cost V 6 bases and J 1 base, with 12 bases left between them. This CDR3 reads CASRLQGSNTEAFF. The CDR3 nucleotides are TGTGCCAGCAGATTACAGGGCTCGAACACTGAAGCTTTCTTT.

This clonotype was seen at least ten times. The chain uses TRBV28 and TRBJ1-5; no clear D. Germline CDR1 reads MDHEN; CDR2 reads SYDVKM. CDR3 size: 16 residues. Trimming pared 0 bases from V and 2 bases from J, leaving 11 bases between. The DNA for the CDR3 is TGTGCCAGCAGTTTATGGGGTTTAGAGGGCAATCAGCCCCAGCATTTT. Protein product: CASSLWGLEGNQPQHF.

The chain carries TRBV6-1 and TRBJ2-6; tentative D call: TRBD1 (5 bases). Trimming stripped 3 bases from V and 12 bases from J, with 12 bases between. This CDR3 contains 13 residues. The germline V gene has CDR1 MNHNS and CDR2 SASEGT. Here the CDR3 reads CASSDHRFIVLTF. CDR3 bases: TGTGCCAGCAGTGATCACAGGTTTATCGTCCTGACTTTC.

This clonotype came up many times. The J gene is TRBJ1-2, the V gene TRBV20-1; D call uncertain. The CDR3 totals 13 residues. Germline CDR1 DFQATT, CDR2 SNEGSKA (reference sequence). V dropped 3 bases and J dropped 2 bases, with 10 bases sitting between them. The CDR3 DNA sequence: TGCAGTGCTAGGGAGGGCAAGAACTATGGCTACACCTTC. It codes for CSAREGKNYGYTF.

Details on this clonotype: Being one base from a much bigger clone, this may be a read error. This chain links TRBV2 with TRBJ2-2; TRBD2 matches 11 bases. With 5 bases clipped from V and 4 bases from J, the junction kept 3 bases outside the gene matches. The CDR3 runs 15 residues. Germline V gene lookup returns CDR1 SNHLY and CDR2 FYNNEI. CDR3 loop: CASSSTSGGTGELFF. CDR3 DNA sequence: TGTGCCAGCAGTTCAACTAGCGGGGGCACCGGGGAGCTGTTTTTT.

For this clonotype: One base away lies a much larger clone, so this may be a sequencing read error. The J gene is TRBJ2-1, the V gene TRBV10-1, with a tentative D call TRBD2 (5 bases). Germline-derived CDR1 and CDR2 are WNHNN and SYGVQD (reference sequence). This CDR3 has 11 amino acids. Trimming took off 6 bases at V and 12 bases at J, with 12 bases between the two ends. This CDR3 is CASRDGVSQFF. The CDR3 nucleotides are TGCGCCAGCAGGGACGGGGTATCGCAGTTCTTC.

There are a few counts of this clonotype. This rearrangement joins TRBV6-4 to TRBJ2-3; D may be TRBD1 (5 bases). The CDR3 consists of 17 residues. Germline CDR1 reads MRHNA; CDR2 reads SNTAGT. The germline V and J ends were trimmed by 8 bases and 0 bases, with 21 bases remaining between them. The CDR3 DNA follows: TGTGCCAGCGCCGAATCTCGGCAGGGTACTAGCACAGATACGCAGTATTTT. As protein: CASAESRQGTSTDTQYF.

Only a few counts were recorded for this clonotype. The rearrangement links TRBV7-9 to TRBJ1-2; 11 bases are shared with TRBD1. Germline lookup yields CDR1 SEHNR and CDR2 FQNEAQ (reference sequence). The CDR3 loop spans 15 amino acids. V trimming: 0 bases; J trimming: 4 bases; junction bases outside the gene matches: 1. This chain's CDR3 is CASSLAGTGGYGYTF. CDR3 nucleotide sequence: TGTGCCAGCAGCTTAGCTGGGACAGGGGGCTATGGCTACACCTTC.

The chain links TRBV5-5 to TRBJ2-2; 7 nucleotides match TRBD1. CDR3 length: 15 amino acids. V lost 4 bases to trimming and J lost 2 bases; unmatched junction nucleotides: 5. Germline CDR1 SGHKS, CDR2 YYEKEE (reference sequence). As DNA, the CDR3 is TGTGCCAGCAGCCCGGGACAGACAAACACCGGGGAGCTGTTTTTT. Amino acids: CASSPGQTNTGELFF. The variable domain in full, with the rest retrieved from reference TRBV5-5 and TRBJ2-2, is DAGVTQSPTHLIKTRGQQVTLRCSPISGHKSVSWYQQVLGQGPQFIFQYYEKEERGRGNFPDRFSARQFPNYSSELNVNALLLGDSALYLCASSPGQTNTGELFFGEGSRLTVL.

The V and J genes are TRBV6-6 and TRBJ2-2; TRBD1 agrees at 11 bases. With V trimmed by 0 bases and J by 6 bases, 9 bases remained unmatched. Germline values: CDR1 MNHNY, CDR2 SVGAGI (reference sequence). CDR3 length: 18 amino acids. The CDR3 coding sequence is TGTGCCAGCAGTTACTCCTTCAGCATGGGACAGGGGGCCGGGGAGCTGTTTTTT. This translates into CASSYSFSMGQGAGELFF.

This clonotype was detected many times. This sequence joins TRBV3-1 and TRBJ2-3; no firm D call. V was pared by 2 bases and J by 5 bases, with 8 bases between. The germline gives CDR1 LGHDT, CDR2 YNNKEL (reference sequence). The length of the CDR3 is 13 residues. The CDR3 DNA follows: TGTGCCAGCAGCCAAAAAAAAAGAGATACGCAGTATTTT. Translated, it gives CASSQKKRDTQYF.

The table lists this clonotype with many counts. The chain has TRBV11-2 and TRBJ2-5; 7 bases are shared with TRBD1. The CDR3 spans 13 residues. After removal of 5 bases from V and 2 bases from J, the junction contained 2 bases not matched to a gene. Looked up from germline, CDR1 is SGHAT and CDR2 is FQNNGV. CDR3 nucleotides: TGTGCCAGCAGCCCGACAGGGCAAGAGACCCAGTACTTC. Amino acid sequence: CASSPTGQETQYF.

The table lists this clonotype with a few counts. This sequence joins TRBV5-1 and TRBJ2-3; no reliable D call. The CDR3 totals 17 residues. V lost 0 bases and J 2 bases, leaving 16 bases between the germline ends. CDR1 SGHRS and CDR2 YFSETQ come from the germline V gene. The DNA of the CDR3 is TGCGCCAGCAGCTTGGGGGGTCGGGCGGTGTACACAGATACGCAGTATTTT. Translation gives CASSLGGRAVYTDTQYF.

The V gene is TRBV6-1, the J gene TRBJ1-6, with 8 bases that match TRBD1. V was pared by 10 bases and J by 8 bases, with 7 bases of the junction left unmatched. This CDR3 has 13 amino acids. Germline V gene sequence: CDR1 MNHNS, CDR2 SASEGT. CDR3 in DNA: TGTGCCATCAAGACAGGGGAGGATTCACCCCTCCACTTT. It encodes CAIKTGEDSPLHF.

The chain recombines TRBV15 with TRBJ2-3; D call uncertain. The CDR3 loop spans 13 amino acids. Per the germline V gene, CDR1 is LNHNV and CDR2 is YYDKDF (reference sequence). Trimming left V 0 bases short and J 2 bases short, with 3 bases between. This chain's CDR3 is CATSREDTDTQYF. The CDR3 coding sequence is TGTGCCACCAGCAGAGAGGACACAGATACGCAGTATTTT.

The chain carries TRBV6-1 and TRBJ1-1; no clear D. The V and J ends lost 9 bases and 1 base respectively, with 15 bases between them. This CDR3 contains 14 residues. Germline CDR1 is MNHNS and CDR2 is SASEGT. CDR3 loop: CASRADMENTEAFF. The CDR3 DNA follows: TGTGCCAGTAGGGCGGATATGGAGAACACTGAAGCTTTCTTT.

V is TRBV28 and J is TRBJ2-5; unclear D gene. V was pared by 3 bases and J by 7 bases, with 15 bases between. This CDR3 region has 14 residues. Germline V CDR1 and CDR2: MDHEN, SYDVKM. The CDR3 is CASSLSGRTGTQYF. In DNA, the CDR3 is TGTGCCAGCAGTTTGTCCGGGCGGACCGGGACCCAGTACTTC.

This chain uses TRBV5-1 with TRBJ2-1; D may correspond to TRBD1 or TRBD2 (6 bases each). V was shortened by 4 bases and J by 9 bases, with 14 bases between the two germline ends. Germline values: CDR1 SGHRS, CDR2 YFSETQ. The CDR3 covers 13 residues. The CDR3 loop reads CASSDPQGGEQFF. CDR3 DNA sequence: TGCGCCAGCAGCGACCCACAGGGAGGTGAGCAGTTCTTC.

There are many counts of this clonotype. This chain joins TRBV27 and TRBJ2-5; D not certain. V lost 6 bases and J lost 3, with 14 bases in between. Germline V gives CDR1 MNHEY, CDR2 SMNVEV (reference sequence). The CDR3 spans 14 residues. CDR3: CASSAGQGEETQYF. CDR3 DNA sequence: TGTGCCAGCAGCGCCGGCCAAGGAGAAGAGACCCAGTACTTC.

V and J are TRBV2 and TRBJ1-5; no reliable D call. With 6 bases removed from V and 11 bases from J, the gap between germline ends came to 23 bases. The germline CDR1 and CDR2 sequences are SNHLY and FYNNEI. The CDR3 totals 15 residues. The CDR3 is CASRETSSGVTTQHF. The DNA for the CDR3 is TGTGCCAGCAGGGAGACAAGCTCGGGCGTTACGACCCAGCATTTT.

This rearrangement joins TRBV27 to TRBJ1-5; D possibly corresponds to TRBD1 (5 bases). The CDR3 is 16 amino acids. Trimming took off 4 bases at V and 6 bases at J, with 19 bases between the two ends. Per the germline V gene, CDR1 is MNHEY and CDR2 is SMNVEV (reference sequence). The CDR3 loop is CASSSQGGAQIQPQHF. Here the CDR3 DNA reads TGTGCCAGCAGTTCCCAGGGAGGGGCACAGATTCAGCCCCAGCATTTT.

The chain couples TRBV12-3 or TRBV12-4 to TRBJ2-1; D is ambiguous. The V gene lost 3 bases and the J gene lost 5 bases, with 11 bases spanning the gap. The length of the CDR3 is 14 residues. CDR3 DNA sequence: TGTGCCAGCAGTTTTTTGGGAAGAAACAATGAGCAGTTCTTC. Protein: CASSFLGRNNEQFF.